The 18 T cell receptor beta chains reported below all come from one sample, sequenced in a study of early T cells in non-severe SARS-CoV-2 infection. Each CDR3 protein gets one entry after TCRdb re-called the 5' RACE reads with MiXCR. The table records 40,000 to 55,000 distinct CDR3 sequences, approximately 13% of them present only once. Sequences were obtained from whole blood. These receptors were obtained from an adult who was a healthcare worker with PCR-confirmed SARS-CoV-2 infection or an uninfected control (not recorded which).

This clonotype came up many times. The gene calls are TRBV20-1 and TRBJ1-2; no reliable D call. The CDR3 spans 15 residues. The V end lost 4 bases, the J end lost 11 bases, and 26 bases lay between the germline ends. Looked up from germline, CDR1 is DFQATT and CDR2 is SNEGSKA (reference sequence). DNA of the CDR3: TGCAGTGCTAAACGGTATGATCAGCCCTATGTGGGGTACACCTTC. Its protein is CSAKRYDQPYVGYTF.

This clonotype was seen many times. This chain uses TRBV6-4 with TRBJ2-1; 8 nucleotides align to TRBD2. The CDR3 has 16 amino acids. The germline V gene encodes CDR1 MRHNA and CDR2 SNTAGT. Germline trimming cut 0 bases from V and 2 bases from J; bases unmatched to any gene: 3. CDR3 nucleotide sequence: TGTGCCAGCAGTGACTCGACCGGGGGGGCCTACAATGAGCAGTTCTTC. It specifies CASSDSTGGAYNEQFF.

In its sample, this clonotype was seen many times. This sequence joins TRBV20-1 and TRBJ1-3; no clear D gene. Germline values: CDR1 DFQATT, CDR2 SNEGSKA (reference sequence). CDR3 length: 14 residues. V lost 1 base to trimming and J lost 0 bases, with 7 bases between them. The CDR3 region is CSARGQSSGNTIYF. The DNA of the CDR3 is TGCAGTGCTAGAGGGCAGAGCTCTGGAAACACCATATATTTT.

A few counts support this clonotype. The chain has TRBV7-2 and TRBJ1-1; D call uncertain. V was pared by 2 bases and J by 3 bases, with 1 base between. Germline lookup yields CDR1 SGHTA and CDR2 FQGNSA. The CDR3 spans 11 residues. CDR3 DNA: TGTGCCAGCAGCTTACACACTGAAGCTTTCTTT. This encodes CASSLHTEAFF. The whole variable domain, filled in from reference TRBV7-2 and TRBJ1-1, reads GAGVSQSPSNKVTEKGKDVELRCDPISGHTALYWYRQSLGQGLEFLIYFQGNSAPDKSGLPSDRFSAERTGGSVSTLTIQRTQQEDSAVYLCASSLHTEAFFGQGTRLTVV.

This clonotype was counted only a few times. CDR3 nucleotides: TGTGCCAGCAGCTTAGCCCGGACCGGGAATGAGCAGTTCTTC. As protein: CASSLARTGNEQFF. This chain joins TRBV7-8 and TRBJ2-1; D unresolved. Germline V gene data show CDR1 as SGHVS and CDR2 as FQNEAQ. V was trimmed by 0 bases and J by 7 bases, leaving 10 bases between them. CDR3 length: 14 amino acids.

The sample holds many counts of this clonotype. This chain connects TRBV27 to TRBJ1-2; TRBD1 is a possible D gene (5 bases). V was trimmed by 2 bases and J by 7 bases, leaving 14 bases between them. The CDR3 totals 14 residues. Germline CDR1 reads MNHEY; CDR2 reads SMNVEV (reference sequence). As DNA, the CDR3 is TGTGCCAGCAGTTTAAGGGAGGACATTTTTGGCTACACCTTC. Protein sequence: CASSLREDIFGYTF.

This clonotype was counted at least ten times. The chain links TRBV5-1 to TRBJ1-2, with D tentatively TRBD1 (6 bases). The germline V gene has CDR1 SGHRS and CDR2 YFSETQ. The CDR3 is 14 amino acids. V lost 2 bases and J 2 bases, leaving 10 bases between the germline ends. CDR3 DNA: TGCGCCAGCAGCTTCCGGGACACCAACTATGGCTACACCTTC. The encoded protein is CASSFRDTNYGYTF.

Only a few counts were recorded for this clonotype. The rearrangement uses TRBV12-3 or TRBV12-4 and TRBJ2-3, with 7 positions matching TRBD1. V lost 6 bases, J lost 6 bases, and 3 bases stayed unmatched. The CDR3 runs 12 residues. The CDR3 is CASSSGGDTQYF. The CDR3 DNA reads as TGTGCCAGCAGCTCAGGGGGTGATACGCAGTATTTT.

There are a few counts of this clonotype. The V call is TRBV29-1, the J call TRBJ2-5; no definite D call. The germline V and J ends were trimmed by 4 bases and 2 bases, with 5 bases remaining between them. This CDR3 has 11 residues. The germline CDR1 and CDR2 sequences are SQVTM and ANQGSEA. CDR3 loop: CSVVPQETQYF. The CDR3 coding sequence is TGCAGCGTTGTGCCTCAAGAGACCCAGTACTTC.

There are many counts of this clonotype. The genes are TRBV24-1 and TRBJ1-1, with no clear D. V lost 1 base and J lost 5, with 4 bases in between. The CDR3 contains 12 residues. Looked up from germline, CDR1 is KGHDR and CDR2 is SFDVKD. The CDR3 bases are TGTGCCACCAGTGATTTCGGGACTGAAGCTTTCTTT. This sequence encodes CATSDFGTEAFF.

This clonotype was detected many times. The chain recombines TRBV2 with TRBJ2-1, with D uncertain. The CDR3 totals 11 residues. Trimming took 4 bases from V and 6 from J, leaving 4 bases between them. Germline CDR1 SNHLY, CDR2 FYNNEI. DNA for the CDR3: TGTGCCAGCAGTGCTTCCAATGAGCAGTTCTTC. Translation: CASSASNEQFF.

This clonotype was counted ten times or more. This chain links TRBV11-2 with TRBJ2-5; 13 nucleotides match TRBD2. Germline CDR1 reads SGHAT; CDR2 reads FQNNGV. Trimming took 7 bases from V and 4 from J; bases not matched to a gene: 9. The CDR3 consists of 16 residues. This CDR3 is CASTLDWTSGRETQYF. In DNA, the CDR3 is TGTGCCAGCACCCTAGACTGGACTAGCGGGAGAGAGACCCAGTACTTC.

The table lists this clonotype with a few counts. The chain carries TRBV11-1 and TRBJ1-1; D is unclear. Looked up from germline, CDR1 is SGHAT and CDR2 is FQDESV (reference sequence). The CDR3 covers 15 residues. Trimming took 5 bases from V and 1 from J, leaving 14 bases between them. CDR3 protein: CASSGSRRSNTEAFF. In nucleotides, the CDR3 is TGTGCCAGCAGCGGGAGCAGACGGTCGAACACTGAAGCTTTCTTT. Looking up the rest from reference TRBV11-1 and TRBJ1-1 gives the full variable domain: EAEVAQSPRYKITEKSQAVAFWCDPISGHATLYWYRQILGQGPELLVQFQDESVVDDSQLPKDRFSAERLKGVDSTLKIQPAELGDSAMYLCASSGSRRSNTEAFFGQGTRLTVV.

This clonotype was seen many times. The CDR3 DNA is TGCAGTGGTACACGTAACTATGGCTACACCTTC. This sequence encodes CSGTRNYGYTF. The gene calls are TRBV20-1 and TRBJ1-2; no reliable D call. Germline-derived CDR1 and CDR2 are DFQATT and SNEGSKA (reference sequence). The V end lost 7 bases, the J end lost 1 base, and 7 bases lay between the germline ends. This CDR3 has 11 residues.

This clonotype was detected only a few times. The rearrangement links TRBV7-9 to TRBJ1-1; D is unresolved. CDR3 size: 13 residues. Germline V gene lookup returns CDR1 SEHNR and CDR2 FQNEAQ (reference sequence). V was trimmed by 8 bases and J by 3 bases, leaving 13 bases between them. CDR3 bases: TGTGCCAGCCTTATTAGCGGTTACACTGAAGCTTTCTTT. It is translated as CASLISGYTEAFF.

This clonotype was found many times. The chain is built from TRBV30 and TRBJ1-5; the D gene is possibly TRBD1 (5 bases). Trimming removed 4 bases at V and 3 bases at J, with 13 bases between. This CDR3 has 14 residues. Per the germline V gene, CDR1 is GTSNPN and CDR2 is SVGIG (reference sequence). CDR3 nucleotides: TGTGCCTGGATGAGGCGGGGACTCAATCAGCCCCAGCATTTT. Its translation is CAWMRRGLNQPQHF.

This clonotype showed up many times. This chain connects TRBV20-1 to TRBJ2-1; 11 bases match TRBD2. The V gene's germline CDR1 is DFQATT and CDR2 SNEGSKA (reference sequence). V dropped 4 bases and J dropped 3; count of bases not matched to a gene: 5. There are 15 residues in the CDR3. CDR3: CSANRLAGNYNEQFF. The CDR3 DNA reads as TGCAGTGCTAATCGACTAGCGGGAAACTACAATGAGCAGTTCTTC.

V is TRBV20-1 and J is TRBJ2-3, with 12 bases aligning to TRBD2. The germline CDR1 and CDR2 sequences are DFQATT and SNEGSKA (reference sequence). This CDR3 spans 15 amino acids. V lost 2 bases, J lost 5 bases, and 5 bases stayed unmatched. This CDR3 is CSARIPGLAGDTQYF. CDR3 sequence (DNA): TGCAGTGCTAGAATACCGGGACTAGCGGGAGATACGCAGTATTTT.